This T cell receptor beta chain was recovered during a study of blood T cell repertoires in COVID-19 (dated by TCRdb to 2020 to 2021). General notes on the study: The collaborator samples originated in the United States, Italy and Spain and spanned the acute and convalescent phases of COVID-19. The prospective study material was composed of cDNA or gDNA derived from T cells, B-cell-depleted T cells, or PBMCs. Subjects who had been exposed to COVID-19, were actively infected with it, or had recovered from it provided the deeply sampled blood TCRbeta repertoires that made up the dataset. A freely available public database, intended as a resource for researchers studying the immune response to SARS-CoV-2, is where the repertoires were released. The samples were drawn from the first 160 participants of the ongoing ImmuneRACE study and from 1,254 subjects provided by 6 global collaborators. Sample metadata almost always included a de-identified subject ID, COVID-19 status, age in years and sex. Where HLA class I and class II types were available, the types were taken from metadata supplied by the sample provider, not from assay-based typing.

What the study reported, not specific to this receptor: The quantity of clinical and demographic metadata differed by source and by participant and was supplied without curation.

Concerning this clone itself: Its target antigen remains unknown. No base quality values were provided; no much bigger clone lies one nucleotide off.

The germline V gene specifies MGHRA as CDR1 and YSYEKL as CDR2. Inclusive of the bounding cysteine and phenylalanine, the CDR3 is 16 residues long. Solely the CDR3 DNA is kept, with 48 bases framed from the first base. The trim is 3 bases for V and 0 bases for J, with a gap of 11 bases between the germline ends. TCRbeta CDR3 regions were amplified from genomic DNA using the immunoSEQ Assay, a bias-controlled multiplex PCR. The original pipeline was this. The number of nucleated cells in each sample was estimated from the amplification of reference gene primers within the assay. To quantify the absolute abundance of each unique TCRbeta CDR3 rearrangement, sequence reads were collapsed and filtered. For each sample, productive Simpson clonality was calculated as the square root of Simpson's diversity index over productive rearrangements. What TCRdb holds here is the immuneACCESS table cut down to in-frame rearrangements. Part of the clones is not present; checked against another copy, under half of the missing clones reflect an unresolved V gene, and the others are unexplained. The V and J calls and clone size come from that table; D and trimming were worked out from the DNA. The sample profile shows some 96,000 clones; approximately 86% of them were found once. Jointly, the top ten make up roughly 1.7% of the sample.

Each collaborating institution followed its own protocols to collect whole blood in K2EDTA tubes. For TCRbeta analysis, collaborators shipped samples in one of three forms: frozen whole blood, isolated PBMCs, or DNA extracted from either of those sample types. What was sequenced was peripheral blood. The source is a man older than 75 with acute or convalescent COVID-19. This receptor chain uses TRBV4-1 and TRBJ1-4; the D gene cannot be named for sure. CDR3 sequence: CASSQTPGSTNEKLFF. The DNA sequence reads TGCGCCAGCAGCCAGACCCCAGGTTCAACTAATGAAAAACTGTTTTTT.